The rows below give T cell receptor beta chains drawn from one sample of a study of T-cell memory formation after mild COVID-19. TCRdb redid the calling of the 5' RACE reads with MiXCR, one entry per CDR3 protein. Of roughly 80,000 distinct CDR3 sequences in the sample, about 23% were seen once. What was sequenced was PBMCs or a T cell subset sorted from them (not recorded which). The receptor set was obtained from a man aged 18 to 35 who had mild COVID-19 (a few samples of this study predate the infection). Cell type and time point are not known. Both conserved end residues are part of each CDR3. D genes are given only for firm matches. Clone size is given for some rows only: seen once, a few or many times, or a class if the clone is expanded.

J,D,size,V,CDR3,DNA
TRBJ2-5,NA,NA,TRBV7-9,CASSLGTGVVTKETQYF,TGTGCCAGCAGCTTAGGAACCGGGGTTGTGACCAAAGAGACCCAGTACTTC
TRBJ2-5,NA,few,TRBV29-1,CSVEREEETQYF,TGCAGCGTTGAAAGGGAAGAGGAGACCCAGTACTTC
TRBJ2-5,NA,few,TRBV27,CASSWGRGKTQYF,TGTGCCAGCAGTTGGGGCAGGGGAAAGACCCAGTACTTC
TRBJ1-1,NA,NA,TRBV30,CAWSQTAEAFF,TGTGCCTGGAGTCAGACGGCTGAAGCTTTCTTT
TRBJ2-7,NA,NA,TRBV18,CASSPGGFSSYEQYF,TGTGCCAGCTCCCCGGGGGGCTTTAGCTCCTACGAGCAGTACTTC
TRBJ2-1,TRBD1,NA,TRBV4-1,CASSQEDRDSYNEQFF,TGCGCCAGCAGCCAAGAAGACAGGGACTCCTACAATGAGCAGTTCTTC
TRBJ2-7,NA,few,TRBV11-2,CASSYWGMDEQYF,TGTGCCAGCAGCTACTGGGGCATGGACGAGCAGTACTTC
TRBJ2-7,NA,NA,TRBV10-3,CAISEPGQDYTEQYF,TGTGCCATCAGTGAGCCAGGACAGGACTATACCGAGCAGTACTTC
TRBJ1-1,NA,NA,TRBV7-3,CASTTGGSGAEAFF,TGTGCCAGCACCACGGGGGGGTCCGGCGCTGAAGCTTTCTTT
TRBJ1-1,TRBD1,few,TRBV25-1,CASSESTTGDAEAFF,TGTGCCAGCAGTGAGTCCACCACAGGGGACGCTGAAGCTTTCTTT
TRBJ2-1,NA,NA,TRBV4-1,CASSHLRGSSYNEQFF,TGCGCCAGCAGCCACCTCAGGGGTAGCTCCTACAATGAGCAGTTCTTC
TRBJ1-1,NA,NA,TRBV2,CASSELLGVGNTEAFF,TGTGCCAGCAGTGAACTCCTTGGGGTCGGGAACACTGAAGCTTTCTTT
TRBJ1-4,NA,NA,TRBV6-4,CASRKNGWSEKLFF,TGTGCCAGCAGGAAGAACGGATGGAGTGAAAAACTGTTTTTT
TRBJ2-5,NA,NA,TRBV29-1,CSVVWWRGTETQYF,TGCAGCGTTGTTTGGTGGAGAGGGACCGAGACCCAGTACTTC
TRBJ1-6,NA,NA,TRBV12-3/TRBV12-4,CASSLNIRPGAGNSPLHF,TGTGCCAGCAGTTTAAACATCAGACCCGGGGCCGGGAATTCACCCCTCCACTTT
TRBJ2-5,NA,NA,TRBV29-1,CSVEDLEETQYF,TGCAGCGTTGAAGATCTAGAAGAGACCCAGTACTTC
TRBJ2-5,NA,NA,TRBV7-9,CASSPQRLGNVETQYF,TGTGCCAGCAGCCCTCAAAGGCTAGGCAACGTGGAGACCCAGTACTTC
TRBJ2-2,NA,few,TRBV10-3,CASAPNRGEQGTGELFF,TGTGCCAGTGCGCCTAACCGAGGCGAACAGGGCACCGGGGAGCTGTTTTTT
TRBJ2-7,NA,medium-sized,TRBV29-1,CSVEVRADEQYF,TGCAGCGTTGAAGTTCGGGCAGACGAGCAGTACTTC
TRBJ1-2,TRBD1,few,TRBV4-3,CASSYGQATYGYTF,TGCGCCAGCAGTTACGGACAGGCAACTTATGGCTACACCTTC
TRBJ1-5,NA,NA,TRBV3-1,CASSPGQRNQPQHF,TGTGCCAGCAGCCCTGGACAGCGAAATCAGCCCCAGCATTTT
TRBJ2-3,TRBD2,NA,TRBV20-1,CSARDLGGGMDTQYF,TGCAGTGCTAGAGACCTGGGCGGGGGAATGGATACGCAGTATTTT
TRBJ2-6,NA,few,TRBV6-5,CASSYEFGAGANVLTF,TGTGCCAGCAGTTACGAATTTGGGGCTGGGGCCAACGTCCTGACTTTC
TRBJ2-1,NA,NA,TRBV6-6,CASRIQESYNEQFF,TGTGCCAGCAGAATACAAGAATCCTACAATGAGCAGTTCTTC
TRBJ2-2,NA,NA,TRBV4-3,CASSQDRYRFDTGELFF,TGCGCCAGCAGCCAAGATCGGTACAGGTTCGACACCGGGGAGCTGTTTTTT